This passage covers 19 T cell receptor beta chains from one sample sequenced in a study of cytomegalovirus exposure and HLA in healthy donors. The PCR made use of 60 Vbeta and 13 Jbeta primers. TCRdb's table, derived via immunoSEQ multiplex PCR, lists solely in-frame clones and lacks some. This table holds 120,000 to 150,000 clones, roughly 80% found once. Sequenced sample: PBMCs. These receptors were collected from a female donor in good health and CMV-seronegative.

Only a few counts were recorded for this clone. The genes are TRBV14 and TRBJ2-5; D gene ambiguous. Germline V gives CDR1 SGHDN, CDR2 FVKESK. Trimming took off 1 base at V and 5 bases at J, with 14 bases between the two ends. The CDR3 sequence is 15 residues long. For the CDR3, the DNA is TGTGCCAGCAGCCAAGCAGTTTGGGCCAGGGAGACCCAGTACTTC. This gives the protein CASSQAVWARETQYF. Combining the CDR3 with reference TRBV14 and TRBJ2-5 gives the whole variable domain EAGVTQFPSHSVIEKGQTVTLRCDPISGHDNLYWYRRVMGKEIKFLLHFVKESKQDESGMPNNRFLAERTGGTYSTLKVQPAELEDSGVYFCASSQAVWARETQYFGPGTRLLVL.

CDR3 region: CASSPSTGTSRGEKLFF. The CDR3 DNA reads TGTGCCAGCTCACCGTCGACAGGGACTTCTAGGGGTGAAAAACTGTTTTTT. This rearrangement joins TRBV18 to TRBJ1-4; 7 bases agree with TRBD1. The germline V gene has CDR1 KGHSH and CDR2 LQKENI. V lost 3 bases and J lost 7; bases outside the gene matches: 14. The CDR3 totals 17 residues.

The rearrangement uses TRBV6-5 and TRBJ1-2; 8 nucleotides line up with TRBD1. V shed 5 bases and J 4 bases; nucleotides not matched to a gene: 6. The CDR3 loop spans 14 amino acids. Germline CDR1 and CDR2: MNHEY and SVGAGI. The CDR3 protein is CASSPRTGPYGYTF. DNA for the CDR3: TGTGCCAGCAGTCCCCGGACAGGGCCCTATGGCTACACCTTC.

This clone was recorded only once. J is TRBJ1-1 and V is TRBV7-9; no firm D call. Trimming took 2 bases from V and 1 from J, leaving 5 bases between them. The CDR3 extends over 13 amino acids. Germline V gives CDR1 SEHNR, CDR2 FQNEAQ (reference sequence). This CDR3 reads CASSLRGNTEAFF. CDR3 nucleotides: TGTGCCAGCAGCTTACGAGGGAACACTGAAGCTTTCTTT.

CDR3 coding DNA: TGCGCCAGCAGCCAAGATCCGAATAGCGGGAGATACGAGCAGTACTTC. Its translation is CASSQDPNSGRYEQYF. V gene TRBV4-1 combines with J gene TRBJ2-7, with 9 nucleotides matching TRBD2. V lost 0 bases to trimming and J lost 4 bases; unmatched junction nucleotides: 7. Germline lookup yields CDR1 MGHRA and CDR2 YSYEKL. The CDR3 consists of 16 residues.

This clone was detected only a few times. This rearrangement joins TRBV11-2 to TRBJ2-1, with 10 nucleotides matching TRBD2. Per the germline V gene, CDR1 is SGHAT and CDR2 is FQNNGV. This CDR3 comprises 19 residues. The J segment lost 9 bases and the V segment lost 1 base, leaving 18 bases of the junction unmatched. The CDR3 loop reads CASSLGNLGWSGRASEQFF. CDR3 bases: TGTGCCAGCAGCTTAGGTAACCTTGGGTGGAGCGGGAGGGCCTCTGAGCAGTTCTTC.

This clone was found a few times. The chain has TRBV6-1 and TRBJ2-7; D is unclear. CDR1 is MNHNS, CDR2 SASEGT, per germline. V lost 4 bases, J lost 4 bases, and 14 bases lay in between. The CDR3 is 14 residues long. The CDR3: CASSGGSARYEQYF. In DNA form, the CDR3 reads TGTGCCAGCAGTGGTGGCAGCGCTAGGTACGAGCAGTACTTC.

This clone came up a few times. This chain connects TRBV30 to TRBJ2-7, with 12 bases lining up with TRBD2. J lost 1 base, V lost 8 bases, and 3 bases had no gene match. The CDR3 is 13 amino acids. Germline V CDR1 and CDR2: GTSNPN, SVGIG (reference sequence). The CDR3 spells CAATSGGSYEQYF. In DNA, the CDR3 is TGTGCCGCTACTAGCGGGGGGTCCTACGAGCAGTACTTC.

V usage is TRBV7-9 and J usage is TRBJ1-5; 9 bases fit TRBD1. The V segment lost 5 bases and the J segment 10 bases; nucleotides outside the gene matches: 6. There are 13 residues in the CDR3. Germline V gives CDR1 SEHNR, CDR2 FQNEAQ (reference sequence). CDR3 residues: CASSGTGFRPQHF. In nucleotides, the CDR3 is TGTGCCAGCAGCGGGACAGGGTTTAGACCCCAGCATTTT. The variable domain in full, completed from reference TRBV7-9 and TRBJ1-5, reads DTGVSQNPRHKITKRGQNVTFRCDPISEHNRLYWYRQTLGQGPEFLTYFQNEAQLEKSRLLSDRFSAERPKGSFSTLEIQRTEQGDSAMYLCASSGTGFRPQHFGDGTRLSIL.

Details on this clone: This is likely a read error, given that the CDR3 carries no conserved phenylalanine or tryptophan at its end. This CDR3 is CASSLPQGTSGSHEQYL. Written as DNA, the CDR3 is TGCGCCAGCAGCTTGCCCCAGGGGACTAGCGGGAGCCACGAGCAGTACCTC. The chain links TRBV5-1 to TRBJ2-7; 14 bases are shared with TRBD2. V shed 1 base and J 5 bases; nucleotides not matched to a gene: 8. This CDR3 comprises 17 residues. CDR1 is SGHRS and CDR2 is YFSETQ in the germline V gene.

The chain links TRBV28 to TRBJ2-7, with a tentative D call TRBD1 (6 bases). The V end was cut by 3 bases, the J end by 2 bases, with 11 bases between. CDR1 is MDHEN and CDR2 is SYDVKM in the germline V gene. The CDR3 runs 14 residues. The CDR3 sequence: CASSLLGDTYEQYF. Here the CDR3 DNA reads TGTGCCAGCAGTTTGTTGGGGGACACCTACGAGCAGTACTTC.

This chain uses TRBV6-5 with TRBJ1-5, with a possible D match to TRBD1 (6 bases). The CDR3 is 13 residues long. Germline V gene lookup returns CDR1 MNHEY and CDR2 SVGAGI. V was clipped by 6 bases and J by 6 bases, with 12 bases between them. The DNA for the CDR3 is TGTGCCAGCAGCCGGGACATGAGTCAGCCCCAGCATTTT. Translation: CASSRDMSQPQHF.

The genes are TRBV19 and TRBJ2-7; TRBD2 matches 7 bases. The CDR3 runs 14 residues. V was pared by 3 bases and J by 3 bases, with 5 bases of the junction left unmatched. CDR1 LNHDA and CDR2 SQIVND come from the germline V gene (reference sequence). The CDR3 reads CASSITGGNYEQYF. In DNA, the CDR3 is TGTGCCAGTAGTATCACGGGGGGAAACTACGAGCAGTACTTC.

The chain has TRBV9 and TRBJ2-1; D perhaps matches TRBD2 (5 bases). Germline CDR1 is SGDLS and CDR2 is YYNGEE. V lost 0 bases and J lost 3, with 16 bases in between. The CDR3 totals 17 residues. The CDR3, as DNA: TGTGCCAGCAGCGTAGATGGTGGGAGCGTGATCTACAATGAGCAGTTCTTC. As protein: CASSVDGGSVIYNEQFF.

V gene TRBV6-5 combines with J gene TRBJ2-1, with D unresolved. From germline, CDR1 is MNHEY and CDR2 SVGAGI. The CDR3 contains 13 residues. V lost 7 bases and J 7 bases, leaving 14 bases between the germline ends. The CDR3 spells CASKLPPSNEQFF. The CDR3 DNA is TGTGCCAGCAAACTCCCCCCGTCAAATGAGCAGTTCTTC.

The chain is built from TRBV5-8 and TRBJ2-7; D gene uncertain. Trimming cost V 4 bases and J 7 bases, with 15 bases left between them. The CDR3 totals 13 residues. CDR1 SGHTS and CDR2 YDEGEE come from the germline V gene. The CDR3 loop is CASSISNLLEQYF. CDR3 nucleotide sequence: TGTGCCAGCAGCATCTCGAACTTGCTTGAGCAGTACTTC.

The gene calls are TRBV27 and TRBJ1-1; TRBD1 agrees at 8 bases. From germline, CDR1 is MNHEY and CDR2 SMNVEV (reference sequence). The CDR3 is 17 amino acids. Unmatched junction bases numbered 18, after V lost 5 bases and J lost 7 bases. The CDR3 DNA follows: TGTGCCAGCAGTCTCCCTCGCCAGGACAGGGAGAAGGGTGAAGCTTTCTTT. Protein sequence: CASSLPRQDREKGEAFF.

The J gene is TRBJ1-4, the V gene TRBV9; TRBD1 might be the D (5 bases). This CDR3 contains 15 residues. The germline CDR1 and CDR2 sequences are SGDLS and YYNGEE. The ends were cut back, 0 bases at V and 7 bases at J, with 13 bases in the middle. CDR3 nucleotide sequence: TGTGCCAGCAGCGTAGCGGGGGATTTCAGTGAAAAACTGTTTTTT. It translates to CASSVAGDFSEKLFF.

V and J are TRBV6-4 and TRBJ1-1, with D tentatively TRBD1 (5 bases). Germline-derived CDR1 and CDR2 are MRHNA and SNTAGT. The CDR3 runs to 15 residues. The germline V and J ends were trimmed by 0 bases and 0 bases, with 8 bases remaining between them. The CDR3 nucleotides read TGTGCCAGCAGTGACTCCCCAGGGATGAACACTGAAGCTTTCTTT. Encoded protein: CASSDSPGMNTEAFF.